This T cell receptor (beta chain) is from a study of blood T cells in healthy people across ages. About this clonotype itself: Antigen specificity is unknown. Since a much larger clone is just one base distant, this may be a read error.

Together with a sample-barcoded 5' primer, a J-beta primer mix was included in a second PCR lasting roughly 7 to 11 cycles. A template-switch adaptor with 12 random nucleotides tagged each cDNA molecule. Each CDR3 protein is one row after TCRdb ran MiXCR on the 5' RACE reads. The table shows about 1.4 million distinct CDR3 sequences, with approximately 60% occurring only once. Trimming pared 1 base from V and 7 bases from J, leaving 3 bases between. The length of the CDR3 is 11 residues. Germline CDR1 LGHDT, CDR2 YNNKEL (reference sequence). Study findings and constraints: Donor CMV status, an unknown factor, possibly confounded changes in expanded clonotypes. Long-lived donors exceeded aged donors in naive CD4+ cells and diversity. Older age coincided with a roughly linear decline in TCR beta diversity per million T cells.

The origin of this receptor is a man aged 18-30 years in good health. Sequenced input: blood. The V and J genes are TRBV3-1 and TRBJ2-3; D gene ambiguous. For the CDR3, the DNA is TGTGCCAGCAGCCAAGTAAATACGCAGTATTTT. As protein: CASSQVNTQYF.